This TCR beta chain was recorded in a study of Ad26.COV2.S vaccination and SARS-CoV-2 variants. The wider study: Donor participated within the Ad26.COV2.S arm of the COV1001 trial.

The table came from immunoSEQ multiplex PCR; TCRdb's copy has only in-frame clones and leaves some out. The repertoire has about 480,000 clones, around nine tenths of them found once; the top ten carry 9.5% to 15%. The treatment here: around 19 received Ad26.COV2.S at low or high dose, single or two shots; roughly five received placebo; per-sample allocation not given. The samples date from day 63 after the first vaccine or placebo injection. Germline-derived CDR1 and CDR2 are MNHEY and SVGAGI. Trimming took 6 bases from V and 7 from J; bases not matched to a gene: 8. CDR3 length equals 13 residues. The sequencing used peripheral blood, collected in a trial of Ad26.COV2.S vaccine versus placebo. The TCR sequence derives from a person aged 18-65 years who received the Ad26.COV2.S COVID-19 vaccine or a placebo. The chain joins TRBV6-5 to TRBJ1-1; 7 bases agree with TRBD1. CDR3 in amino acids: CASRFWGQREAFF. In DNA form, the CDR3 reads TGTGCCAGCAGATTCTGGGGACAGCGTGAAGCTTTCTTT.